A selection of T cell receptor beta chains follows, all from one sample in a study of blood T cell repertoires in COVID-19. Profiled with immunoSEQ multiplex PCR; TCRdb holds only in-frame clones, not every one. The data show around 440,000 clones, around 88% seen once. The specimen was peripheral blood. These receptor sequences come from a woman aged 50 to 60 with COVID-19, enrolled during active disease. CDR3s leave out the opening cysteine and the closing phenylalanine or tryptophan. Each record gives: CDR3 protein, J gene, V gene.

CDR3aa: ASSLGLYQPQH
j_gene: TRBJ1-5
v_gene: TRBV12-3/TRBV12-4

CDR3aa: AWSEGLAGYNEQF
j_gene: TRBJ2-1
v_gene: TRBV30

CDR3aa: ASSHGTVNYGYT
j_gene: TRBJ1-2
v_gene: TRBV4-1

CDR3aa: ASSLAGQGDGYT
j_gene: TRBJ1-2
v_gene: TRBV7-9

CDR3aa: ASSWGTANEKLF
j_gene: TRBJ1-4
v_gene: TRBV5-8

CDR3aa: ASSLDRAAYGYT
j_gene: TRBJ1-2
v_gene: TRBV5-5

CDR3aa: ASKLMGGADTQY
j_gene: TRBJ2-3
v_gene: TRBV6-5

CDR3aa: ASSFEGRASTDTQY
j_gene: TRBJ2-3
v_gene: TRBV5-1

CDR3aa: ASSQSHRGHLNTEAF
j_gene: TRBJ1-1
v_gene: TRBV23-1

CDR3aa: ASSLDPTSTDTQY
j_gene: TRBJ2-3
v_gene: TRBV5-5

CDR3aa: ASSLLRAGGADTQY
j_gene: TRBJ2-3
v_gene: TRBV5-5

CDR3aa: ASSVTSGANVLT
j_gene: TRBJ2-6
v_gene: TRBV9

CDR3aa: SVVVAGPDTQY
j_gene: TRBJ2-3
v_gene: TRBV29-1

CDR3aa: ASSPRGVEQY
j_gene: TRBJ2-7
v_gene: TRBV3-1/TRBV3-2

CDR3aa: ASSQRSPYSDTGDTQY
j_gene: TRBJ2-3
v_gene: TRBV4-2

CDR3aa: AISERGEDSPLH
j_gene: TRBJ1-6
v_gene: TRBV10-3

CDR3aa: ASSLEPGPNYGYT
j_gene: TRBJ1-2
v_gene: TRBV11-2

CDR3aa: ASSSSGGGY
j_gene: TRBJ1-2
v_gene: TRBV7-9

CDR3aa: ASSQGIQAGNTIY
j_gene: TRBJ1-3
v_gene: TRBV3-1/TRBV3-2

CDR3aa: AISDHLQGGNTIY
j_gene: TRBJ1-3
v_gene: TRBV10-3

CDR3aa: ASSDQGSYEQY
j_gene: TRBJ2-7
v_gene: TRBV3-1/TRBV3-2

CDR3aa: ASSYRQGAEDEQY
j_gene: TRBJ2-7
v_gene: TRBV6-1

CDR3aa: ASSQGGREKAF
j_gene: TRBJ1-1
v_gene: TRBV3-1/TRBV3-2

CDR3aa: ASSDARFDTQY
j_gene: TRBJ2-3
v_gene: TRBV2

CDR3aa: ASRGLAGVYNEQF
j_gene: TRBJ2-1
v_gene: TRBV6-5

CDR3aa: ASSTLQGNYGYT
j_gene: TRBJ1-2
v_gene: TRBV19

CDR3aa: ASSLRGSQY
j_gene: TRBJ2-3
v_gene: TRBV5-1

CDR3aa: ASSLRESDTQY
j_gene: TRBJ2-3
v_gene: TRBV27

CDR3aa: ASSRDRAGELF
j_gene: TRBJ2-2
v_gene: TRBV7-3

CDR3aa: ASSLERTDRGGYT
j_gene: TRBJ1-2
v_gene: TRBV7-2

CDR3aa: ASSDGTPDPYEQY
j_gene: TRBJ2-7
v_gene: TRBV2

CDR3aa: ASGFRSSGVNEQF
j_gene: TRBJ2-1
v_gene: TRBV12-5

CDR3aa: ASSFLTSGGTDTQY
j_gene: TRBJ2-3
v_gene: TRBV11-1

CDR3aa: ASSFRDRGQETQY
j_gene: TRBJ2-5
v_gene: TRBV7-9

CDR3aa: ASSEPGYYEQY
j_gene: TRBJ2-7
v_gene: TRBV10-1

CDR3aa: ASSYDRVDTGELF
j_gene: TRBJ2-2
v_gene: TRBV7-7

CDR3aa: ASRLTSGGTYEQY
j_gene: TRBJ2-7
v_gene: TRBV2

CDR3aa: ASSPLAEQY
j_gene: TRBJ2-7
v_gene: TRBV11-2

CDR3aa: ASSWGGDGNEQY
j_gene: TRBJ2-7
v_gene: TRBV27

CDR3aa: SVVQGRNYGYT
j_gene: TRBJ1-2
v_gene: TRBV29-1

CDR3aa: ASSEQNQRNTIY
j_gene: TRBJ1-3
v_gene: TRBV6-1

CDR3aa: ASSYSRTSARNIQY
j_gene: TRBJ2-4
v_gene: TRBV6-5

CDR3aa: ASSPIRGETQY
j_gene: TRBJ2-5
v_gene: TRBV18

CDR3aa: SVEGGGGYT
j_gene: TRBJ1-2
v_gene: TRBV29-1

CDR3aa: ASSFKTTPGLAGQGASYEQY
j_gene: TRBJ2-7
v_gene: TRBV27

CDR3aa: ASSPTPGRRRGPNTGELF
j_gene: TRBJ2-2
v_gene: TRBV27

CDR3aa: ASSLDRGARRGTDTQY
j_gene: TRBJ2-3
v_gene: TRBV5-1

CDR3aa: ASSIISDRITNTEAF
j_gene: TRBJ1-1
v_gene: TRBV19

CDR3aa: ASSPPGLNYGYT
j_gene: TRBJ1-2
v_gene: TRBV18

CDR3aa: ASSQVYRQEPEQF
j_gene: TRBJ2-1
v_gene: TRBV4-1

CDR3aa: ARSPGQGGQPQH
j_gene: TRBJ1-5
v_gene: TRBV5-3

CDR3aa: SASRTGGAADTQY
j_gene: TRBJ2-3
v_gene: TRBV20-1

CDR3aa: AISESTGNTEAF
j_gene: TRBJ1-1
v_gene: TRBV10-3